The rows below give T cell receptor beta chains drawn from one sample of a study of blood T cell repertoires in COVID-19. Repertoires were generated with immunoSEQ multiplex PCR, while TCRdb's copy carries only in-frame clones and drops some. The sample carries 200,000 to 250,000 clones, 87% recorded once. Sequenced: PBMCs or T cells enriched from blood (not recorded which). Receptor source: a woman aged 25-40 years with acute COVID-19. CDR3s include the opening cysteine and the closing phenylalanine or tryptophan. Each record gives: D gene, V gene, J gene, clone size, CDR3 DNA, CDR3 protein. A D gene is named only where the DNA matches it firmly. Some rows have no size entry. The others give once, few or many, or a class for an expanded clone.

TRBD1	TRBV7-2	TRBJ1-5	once	TGTGCCAGCAGCCCGGGACAGGGGGCCGGGGGCAATCAGCCCCAGCATTTT	CASSPGQGAGGNQPQHF
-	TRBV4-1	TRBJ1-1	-	TGCGCCAGCAGCCCGAGATTGAACACTGAAGCTTTCTTT	CASSPRLNTEAFF
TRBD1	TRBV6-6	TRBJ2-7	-	TGTGCCAGCAGTCGTACCCTGACAGGGGGCTTGAGGAACGAGCAGTACTTC	CASSRTLTGGLRNEQYF
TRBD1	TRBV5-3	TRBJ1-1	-	TGTGCCAGAAGCCATGGGACAGGGCGCACTGAAGCTTTCTTT	CARSHGTGRTEAFF
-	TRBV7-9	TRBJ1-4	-	TGTGCCAGCAGCTTGGGCCAATGGCAGGGCGAAAAACTGTTTTTT	CASSLGQWQGEKLFF
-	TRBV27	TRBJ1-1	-	TGTGCCAAACCATCTGGGGAGAGGTTAACTGAAGCTTTCTTT	CAKPSGERLTEAFF
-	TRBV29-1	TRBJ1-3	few	TGCAGCGTCCGGACGGGGAACTCTGGAAACACCATATATTTT	CSVRTGNSGNTIYF
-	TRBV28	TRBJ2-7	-	TGTGCCAGCAGTCCACAAATCGACAGGCTCCAATGGCAGTACTTC	CASSPQIDRLQWQYF
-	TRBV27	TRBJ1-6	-	TGTGCCAGCAGTTTTATGAATTCACCCCTCCACTTT	CASSFMNSPLHF
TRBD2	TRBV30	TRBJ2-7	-	TGTGCCTGGAACACGGGGGGACCTCTCGAGCAGTACTTC	CAWNTGGPLEQYF
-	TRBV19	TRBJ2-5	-	TGTGCCAGTAGTATGGGGCAGCTCAAGACCCAGTACTTC	CASSMGQLKTQYF
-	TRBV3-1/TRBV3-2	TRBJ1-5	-	TGTGCCAGCAGCGAAACCCCGGGGGGCGTTCAGCCCCAGCATTTT	CASSETPGGVQPQHF
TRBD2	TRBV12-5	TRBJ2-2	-	TGTGCTAGTGGTTCCCCGGATCGGGGGGCCGGGGAGCTGTTTTTT	CASGSPDRGAGELFF
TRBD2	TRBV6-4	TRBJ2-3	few	TGTGCCAGCAGTGAGGGTAGCGGGGGGGCAGATACGCAGTATTTT	CASSEGSGGADTQYF
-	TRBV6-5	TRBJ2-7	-	TGTGCCAGCAGTTACACACCGACAGGAAACTACGAGCAGTACTTC	CASSYTPTGNYEQYF
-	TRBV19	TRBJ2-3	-	TGTGCCGCGAAAAAGGACAGCCGCACAGATACGCAGTATTTT	CAAKKDSRTDTQYF
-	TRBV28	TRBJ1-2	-	TGTGCCAGCATCCGGCAGGGGACACACTATGGCTACACCTTC	CASIRQGTHYGYTF
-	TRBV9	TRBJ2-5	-	TGTGCCAGCAGCGTAGGAACAACCCAAGAGACCCAGTACTTC	CASSVGTTQETQYF
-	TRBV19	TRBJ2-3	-	TGTGCCAGTAGTATGGGGACTAGCACAGATACGCAGTATTTT	CASSMGTSTDTQYF
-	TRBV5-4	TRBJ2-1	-	TGTGCCAGCAGTTTCAGGGATGAGCAGTTCTTC	CASSFRDEQFF
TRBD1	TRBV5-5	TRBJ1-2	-	TGTGCCAGCAGCCGGGACAGCGGGAACTATGGCTACACCTTC	CASSRDSGNYGYTF
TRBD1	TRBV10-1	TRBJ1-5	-	TGCGCCAGCAGTGCCGGACAGGGTTCCCCCAATCAGCCCCAGCATTTT	CASSAGQGSPNQPQHF
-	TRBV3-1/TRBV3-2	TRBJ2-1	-	TGTGCCAGCAGCCAAGAGAGGGGAGCGGGCGAGCAGTTCTTC	CASSQERGAGEQFF
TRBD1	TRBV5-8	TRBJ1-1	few	TGTGCCAGCCGACAGGGGGCGCCCACTGAAGCTTTCTTT	CASRQGAPTEAFF
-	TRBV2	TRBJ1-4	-	TGTGCCAGCAGTGAACGGTTTAAACTGTTTTTT	CASSERFKLFF
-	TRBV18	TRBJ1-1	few	TGTGCCAGCTCACCTGGGGTCCAAGGGGCCCCTGAAGCTTTCTTT	CASSPGVQGAPEAFF
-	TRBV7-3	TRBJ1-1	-	TGTGCCAGCAGCCCCGGCGGGGCGATGAACACTGAAGCTTTCTTT	CASSPGGAMNTEAFF
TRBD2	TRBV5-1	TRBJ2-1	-	TGCGCCAGCAGCCCGGGAGGGCCCTACAATGAGCAGTTCTTC	CASSPGGPYNEQFF
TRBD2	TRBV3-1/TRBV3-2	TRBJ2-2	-	TGTGCCAGCAAACTAGCGGGAGGGCCGTCCGGGGAGCTGTTTTTT	CASKLAGGPSGELFF
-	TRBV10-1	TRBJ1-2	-	TGCGCCAGCAGTGAGTCACAGGGCTATGGCTACACCTTC	CASSESQGYGYTF
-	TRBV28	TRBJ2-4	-	TGTGCCAGCAGTGGAGGGACGGCAGCCAAAAACATTCAGTACTTC	CASSGGTAAKNIQYF
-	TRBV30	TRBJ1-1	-	TGTGCCTGGATGGAGGGGAACACTGAAGCTTTCTTT	CAWMEGNTEAFF
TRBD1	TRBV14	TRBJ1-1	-	TGTGCCAGCAGCGGGACAGGGGTCACTGAAGCTTTCTTT	CASSGTGVTEAFF
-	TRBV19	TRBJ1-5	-	TGTGCCGGGTCTTCCCCGGGACAAAGCAATCAGCCCCAGCATTTT	CAGSSPGQSNQPQHF
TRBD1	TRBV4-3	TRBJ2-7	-	TGCGCCAGCAGCCACAGACAGGGCAAATACTACGAGCAGTACTTC	CASSHRQGKYYEQYF
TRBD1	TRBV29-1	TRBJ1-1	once	TGCAGCGCCTCGACAGGGCCGAGTGAAGCTTTCTTT	CSASTGPSEAFF
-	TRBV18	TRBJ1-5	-	TGTGCCAGCTCACCGGGGGGGGCGTATAGCAATCAGCCCCAGCATTTT	CASSPGGAYSNQPQHF
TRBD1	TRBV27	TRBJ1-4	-	TGTGCCAGCAGTCGCACAGACAGGGTTTCGGGACTGTTTTTT	CASSRTDRVSGLFF
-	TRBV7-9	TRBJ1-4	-	TGTGCCAGCAGCTTAGGTCGAGGCAGCCTTAATGAAAAACTGTTTTTT	CASSLGRGSLNEKLFF
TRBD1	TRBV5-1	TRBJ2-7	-	TGCGCCAGCAGCTTGGAGGGACAGGACAACTACGAGCAGTACTTC	CASSLEGQDNYEQYF
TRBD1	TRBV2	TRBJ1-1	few	TGTGCCAGCAGTCTACAGGGGAGTTGGGCTGAAGCTTTCTTT	CASSLQGSWAEAFF
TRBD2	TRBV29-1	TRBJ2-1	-	TGCAGCGTTGAACCTCTTAGCGGGAGACCCTACAATGAGCAGTTCTTC	CSVEPLSGRPYNEQFF
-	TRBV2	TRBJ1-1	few	TGTGCCAGCAGTGAAGAAGCGGGGGGAGGATACACTGAAGCTTTCTTT	CASSEEAGGGYTEAFF
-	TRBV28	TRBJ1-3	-	TGTGCCACCACCGGTTCTGGAAACACCATATATTTT	CATTGSGNTIYF
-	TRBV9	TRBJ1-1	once	TGTGCCAGCAGCGTCAGGCCGAACACTGAAGCTTTCTTT	CASSVRPNTEAFF
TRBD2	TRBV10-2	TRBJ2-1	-	TGCGCCAGCAGTGAGGGGACTAGCGGGAACTATGAGCAGTTCTTC	CASSEGTSGNYEQFF
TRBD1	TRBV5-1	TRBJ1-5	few	TGCGCCAGCAGCTTGGACGGACAGGGATTCAATCAGCCCCAGCATTTT	CASSLDGQGFNQPQHF
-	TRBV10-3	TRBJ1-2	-	TGTGCCATCAGTGAACAGGGCCCTAGCGGCTACACCTTC	CAISEQGPSGYTF
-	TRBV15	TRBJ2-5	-	TGTGCCACCAGCAGAGGGAGGGTCCCCCAAGAGACCCAGTACTTC	CATSRGRVPQETQYF
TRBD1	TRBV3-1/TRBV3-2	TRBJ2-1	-	TGTGCCAGCAGCCCGCCGGGACAGGTAAACAATGAGCAGTTCTTC	CASSPPGQVNNEQFF
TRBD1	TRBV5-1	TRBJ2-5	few	TGCGCCAGCAGCTTTCAGGGGGCCTTAGAGACCCAGTACTTC	CASSFQGALETQYF
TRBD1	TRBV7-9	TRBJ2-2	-	TGTGCCAGCAGCTTAACCACCGTACAGGGGACCGGGGAGCTGTTTTTT	CASSLTTVQGTGELFF
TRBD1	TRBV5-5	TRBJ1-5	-	TGTGCCAGCAGCGCCGGGACAGGTAATCAGCCCCAGCATTTT	CASSAGTGNQPQHF
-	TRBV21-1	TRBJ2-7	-	TGTGCCAGCAGCACGGTGGACAGGACCAACTACGAGCAGTACTTC	CASSTVDRTNYEQYF
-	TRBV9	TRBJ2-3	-	TGTGCCAGCAGCGGGGGCGGGGACGGGCTCACAGATACGCAGTATTTT	CASSGGGDGLTDTQYF
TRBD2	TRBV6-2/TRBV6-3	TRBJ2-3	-	TGTGCCAGCAGTTACCCGACTAGCGGGAAGAGCACAGATACGCAGTATTTT	CASSYPTSGKSTDTQYF
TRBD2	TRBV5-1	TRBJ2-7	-	TGCGCCAGCAGCTTGGCCGATGGCGGGAGGTACTCCTACGAGCAGTACTTC	CASSLADGGRYSYEQYF
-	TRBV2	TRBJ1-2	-	TGTGCCAGCAGAGTATCGTTGGGGCTGGGAGGCTACACCTTC	CASRVSLGLGGYTF
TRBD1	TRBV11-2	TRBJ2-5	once	TGTGCCAGCAGCTTAGTGGACAGGGGGCGTCGGGAGACCCAGTACTTC	CASSLVDRGRRETQYF